The clone carrying this T cell receptor (beta chain) was found once. Its antigen remains unidentified. Method: immunoSEQ multiplex PCR; TCRdb's copy keeps in-frame clones and lacks some. Found here are some 61,000 clones, 90% of them singletons; the top ten hold around 5%. The data stem from a study of OX40 agonist ivuxolimab in advanced cancers. Regarding the study as a whole: Dose levels from 0.1 to 3.0 mg/kg saw CD4+ and CD8+ blood T cells expand clonally by week 6.

This CDR3 spans 13 amino acids. Germline-derived CDR1 and CDR2 are SGHRS and YFSETQ. Trimming left V 0 bases short and J 5 bases short, with 8 bases between. The sequence was collected from an adult with an advanced solid tumor such as melanoma, head and neck, liver or kidney cancer. The chain combines TRBV5-1 with TRBJ2-5; no reliable D call. Material: CD4+ or CD8+ T cells sorted from blood, obtained in a trial of the OX40 agonist ivuxolimab. Here the CDR3 DNA reads TGCGCCAGCAGCTTGGATCAGGCTGAGACCCAGTACTTC. Translated, it gives CASSLDQAETQYF. Using reference TRBV5-1 and TRBJ2-5 for the parts outside the CDR3, the full variable domain is KAGVTQTPRYLIKTRGQQVTLSCSPISGHRSVSWYQQTPGQGLQFLFEYFSETQRNKGNFPGRFSGRQFSNSRSEMNVSTLELGDSALYLCASSLDQAETQYFGPGTRLLVL.